The present T cell receptor (beta chain) was sequenced within a study of cytomegalovirus exposure and HLA in healthy donors. General study findings and limits: Some V segments could not be told apart, so they were left out, TRBV6-2 and TRBV6-3 among them. Across donors, presence/absence analyses took sequencing depth to be roughly uniform. Common viral pathogens were later found to be apparently linked to several of the most significant clusters. Highest at DRB1 and lowest at HLA-C, TCR association rates differed among HLA loci in a later analysis.

On this clone: Its antigen is not identified.

The PCR was carried out with 60 Vbeta primers and 13 Jbeta primers. The table came from immunoSEQ multiplex PCR; TCRdb's copy has only in-frame clones and leaves some out. The sample has around 50,000 clones; around 83% are singletons. The germline V and J ends were trimmed by 6 bases and 8 bases, with 23 bases remaining between them. The CDR3 is made up of 16 amino acids. The germline V gene encodes CDR1 MNHEY and CDR2 SMNVEV (reference sequence). The sample taken for sequencing was PBMCs. The TCR comes from a man in his thirties or forties in good health and CMV-seronegative. The chain couples TRBV27 to TRBJ2-1; a weak D match, TRBD1 (6 bases). The CDR3 DNA reads as TGTGCCAGCAGAGGGGGTCCGGCTATTCCGCGCGATGAGCAGTTCTTC. It is translated as CASRGGPAIPRDEQFF.